These 11 T cell receptor beta chains were all obtained from the same sample, sequenced in a study of early T cells in non-severe SARS-CoV-2 infection. Via MiXCR, TCRdb re-called the 5' RACE reads, giving one row per CDR3 protein. The table lists approximately 73,000 distinct CDR3 sequences, around 10% of them singletons. Specimen: whole blood. The receptors come from an adult who was a healthcare worker with PCR-confirmed SARS-CoV-2 infection or an uninfected control (not recorded which).

V is TRBV20-1 and J is TRBJ2-7; D may match TRBD1 or TRBD2 (5 bases each). Trimming stripped 1 base from V and 2 bases from J, with 15 bases between. The V gene's germline CDR1 is DFQATT and CDR2 SNEGSKA (reference sequence). The CDR3 length is 15 residues. Here the CDR3 DNA reads TGCAGTGCTAGAGGAACTCGGGACCGAGCCTACGAGCAGTACTTC. Protein: CSARGTRDRAYEQYF.

This clonotype has ten or more counts. CDR3 nucleotide sequence: TGTGCCAGCAGCTTAATGGGACAGGTCCACGAGCAGTACTTC. Translation gives CASSLMGQVHEQYF. The chain joins TRBV13 to TRBJ2-7, with 8 bases fitting TRBD1. V lost 2 bases and J lost 5; bases outside the gene matches: 5. The germline V gene has CDR1 PRHDT and CDR2 FYEKMQ (reference sequence). The CDR3 contains 14 residues.

The table lists this clonotype with many counts. The J gene is TRBJ2-1, the V gene TRBV2; TRBD2 aligns across 8 bases. Germline V lookup: CDR1 SNHLY, CDR2 FYNNEI. V gave up 7 bases and J gave up 9 bases; unmatched junction bases: 11. CDR3 length equals 14 residues. CDR3 loop: CASNPFGRGGEQFF. The CDR3 region has the DNA TGTGCCAGCAACCCCTTCGGGAGGGGAGGTGAGCAGTTCTTC.

V and J are TRBV5-1 and TRBJ1-4, with TRBD1 matching over 7 bases. The CDR3 loop spans 15 amino acids. The germline CDR1 and CDR2 sequences are SGHRS and YFSETQ. V shed 4 bases, J shed 0 bases, and the junction held 3 bases outside the gene matches. The CDR3 protein is CASSGDSSTNEKLFF. In DNA form, the CDR3 reads TGCGCCAGCAGCGGGGACAGTTCAACTAATGAAAAACTGTTTTTT.

This clonotype showed up many times. The chain couples TRBV12-3 or TRBV12-4 to TRBJ2-2; D is unresolved. The CDR3 is made up of 15 amino acids. With 4 bases removed from V and 0 bases from J, the gap between germline ends came to 9 bases. In nucleotides, the CDR3 is TGTGCCAGCAGTTGGACGGTCGCGAACACCGGGGAGCTGTTTTTT. Translated, it gives CASSWTVANTGELFF.

This chain connects TRBV2 to TRBJ2-7; weak D call: TRBD1 (6 bases). CDR3 size: 16 residues. CDR1 SNHLY and CDR2 FYNNEI come from the germline V gene. V gave up 11 bases and J gave up 0 bases, with 23 bases separating them. The CDR3 spells CADDPRRGGSSYEQYF. The CDR3, as DNA: TGTGCCGATGACCCTCGCAGGGGCGGTAGCTCCTACGAGCAGTACTTC. Based on the CDR3 plus reference TRBV2 and TRBJ2-7, the full variable domain is EPEVTQTPSHQVTQMGQEVILRCVPISNHLYFYWYRQILGQKVEFLVSFYNNEISEKSEIFDDQFSVERPDGSNFTLKIRSTKLEDSAMYFCADDPRRGGSSYEQYFGPGTRLTVT.

V and J are TRBV7-2 and TRBJ1-3; D may be TRBD1 (5 bases). This CDR3 region has 15 residues. The V and J ends lost 1 base and 0 bases respectively, with 7 bases between them. The germline V gene has CDR1 SGHTA and CDR2 FQGNSA. This CDR3 is CASSLGQSSGNTIYF. In nucleotides, the CDR3 is TGTGCCAGCAGCTTAGGACAGAGCTCTGGAAACACCATATATTTT. Full variable domain (missing parts from reference TRBV7-2 and TRBJ1-3): GAGVSQSPSNKVTEKGKDVELRCDPISGHTALYWYRQSLGQGLEFLIYFQGNSAPDKSGLPSDRFSAERTGGSVSTLTIQRTQQEDSAVYLCASSLGQSSGNTIYFGEGSWLTVV.

This clonotype was picked up a small number of times. This rearrangement joins TRBV7-2 to TRBJ2-3; 8 nucleotides align to TRBD2. In germline, CDR1 is SGHTA, CDR2 FQGNSA. The CDR3 consists of 17 residues. J gave up 0 bases and V 0 bases, and 5 bases lay outside the gene matches. Here the CDR3 reads CASSLAPRGASTDTQYF. The CDR3 DNA sequence: TGTGCCAGCAGCTTAGCCCCGCGGGGGGCCAGCACAGATACGCAGTATTTT.

This clonotype came up many times. This chain connects TRBV7-2 to TRBJ2-1; D perhaps matches TRBD1 (6 bases). V was pared by 5 bases and J by 12 bases, with 14 bases between. The CDR3 consists of 12 residues. Germline values: CDR1 SGHTA, CDR2 FQGNSA. The CDR3 region has the DNA TGTGCCAGCAGCCAAAACAGGGAATCGCAGTTCTTC. It translates to CASSQNRESQFF. Based on the CDR3 plus reference TRBV7-2 and TRBJ2-1, the full variable domain is GAGVSQSPSNKVTEKGKDVELRCDPISGHTALYWYRQSLGQGLEFLIYFQGNSAPDKSGLPSDRFSAERTGGSVSTLTIQRTQQEDSAVYLCASSQNRESQFFGPGTRLTVL.

This clonotype was seen many times. CDR3 region: CASSPGGTGNTEAFF. The CDR3 DNA is TGTGCCAGCTCACCAGGAGGGACAGGGAACACTGAAGCTTTCTTT. J is TRBJ1-1 and V is TRBV18, with 8 positions matching TRBD1. The germline V gene has CDR1 KGHSH and CDR2 LQKENI. This CDR3 region has 15 residues. V was clipped by 2 bases and J by 1 base; unmatched bases: 3.

The gene calls are TRBV7-2 and TRBJ1-3; 9 nucleotides match TRBD1. The CDR3 totals 16 residues. CDR1 and CDR2 from the germline V gene are SGHTA and FQGNSA. J gave up 0 bases and V 1 base, and 1 base lay outside the gene matches. CDR3: CASSLGDRASGNTIYF. CDR3 DNA sequence: TGTGCCAGCAGCTTAGGGGACAGGGCCTCTGGAAACACCATATATTTT. Using reference TRBV7-2 and TRBJ1-3 for the parts outside the CDR3, the full variable domain is GAGVSQSPSNKVTEKGKDVELRCDPISGHTALYWYRQSLGQGLEFLIYFQGNSAPDKSGLPSDRFSAERTGGSVSTLTIQRTQQEDSAVYLCASSLGDRASGNTIYFGEGSWLTVV.